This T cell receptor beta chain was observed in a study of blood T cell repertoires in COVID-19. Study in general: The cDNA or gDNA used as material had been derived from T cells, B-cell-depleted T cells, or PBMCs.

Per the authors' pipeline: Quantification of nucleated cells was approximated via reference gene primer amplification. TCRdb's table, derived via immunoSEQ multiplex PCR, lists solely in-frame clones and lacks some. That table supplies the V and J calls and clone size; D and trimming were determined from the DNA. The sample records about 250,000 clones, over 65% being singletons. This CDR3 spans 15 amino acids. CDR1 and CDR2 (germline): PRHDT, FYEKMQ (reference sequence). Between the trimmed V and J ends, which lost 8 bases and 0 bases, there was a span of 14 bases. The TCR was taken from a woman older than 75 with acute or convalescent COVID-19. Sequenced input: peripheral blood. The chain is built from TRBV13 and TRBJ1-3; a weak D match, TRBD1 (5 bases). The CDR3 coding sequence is TGTGCCAGCTACTTTCGGGGGGGCTCTGGAAACACCATATATTTT. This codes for CASYFRGGSGNTIYF.